Listed here are 9 T cell receptor beta chains from one sample, sequenced in a study of T cells expressing NK-cell markers. TCRdb re-called the 5' RACE reads and catalogs CDR3 proteins one per entry, DNA excluded. Recorded for this sample: under 600,000 distinct CDR3 sequences. The sample consisted of blood T cells: a sorted CD56 or NKG2C T cell subset, CD4+ or CD8+ T cells, or bulk PBMC T cells (not recorded which). The source is a woman between 45 and 60 years old in good health.

The chain's CDR3 is CATSRSPGLAGDVQFF. The genes are TRBV15 and TRBJ2-1; the TCRdb D gene call, TRBD2, has no DNA to confirm it. Germline CDR1 reads LNHNV; CDR2 reads YYDKDF (reference sequence). This CDR3 contains 16 residues.

This sequence joins TRBV12-3 or TRBV12-4 and TRBJ2-6; TCRdb's D call of TRBD1 is untestable without DNA. The CDR3 has 16 residues. This CDR3 reads CASSPPGGAGANVLTF.

The chain carries TRBV25-1 and TRBJ1-6; the D call of TRBD1 rests on TCRdb alone, since no DNA is present to check it. The CDR3 contains 16 residues. Per the germline V gene, CDR1 is MGHDK and CDR2 is SYGVNS. The CDR3 here is CASSESRQGANSPLHF. The full variable domain, with the rest looked up from reference TRBV25-1 and TRBJ1-6, is EADIYQTPRYLVIGTGKKITLECSQTMGHDKMYWYQQDPGMELHLIHYSYGVNSTEKGDLSSESTVSRIRTEHFPLTLESARPSHTSQYLCASSESRQGANSPLHFGNGTRLTVT.

The V and J genes are TRBV5-5 and TRBJ2-5; TCRdb calls TRBD2, which cannot be checked without DNA. Looked up from germline, CDR1 is SGHKS and CDR2 is YYEKEE (reference sequence). The CDR3 is 12 amino acids. CDR3: CATEGGEETQYF.

This chain's CDR3 is CATTAGGIETQYF. The chain uses TRBV2 and TRBJ2-5; TCRdb designates TRBD1, a call that cannot be tested without DNA. Germline V gene sequence: CDR1 SNHLY, CDR2 FYNNEI. The CDR3 contains 13 residues.

The chain joins TRBV12-3 or TRBV12-4 to TRBJ2-2; TCRdb selects TRBD1, and the lack of DNA leaves this call unchecked. CDR3 size: 13 residues. The CDR3 here is CASSPGPTGELFF.

The J gene is TRBJ1-3, the V gene TRBV29-1. The CDR3 has 15 amino acids. Germline-derived CDR1 and CDR2 are SQVTM and ANQGSEA. The chain's CDR3 is CSVLDTSRSGNTIYF.

The V gene is TRBV5-1, the J gene TRBJ2-3; TCRdb selects TRBD2, and the lack of DNA leaves this call unchecked. The CDR3 spans 15 residues. CDR1 SGHRS and CDR2 YFSETQ come from the germline V gene. This CDR3 is CASSVAGWETDTQYF.

The V and J genes are TRBV5-5 and TRBJ2-2; with no DNA, the TCRdb D assignment of TRBD1 cannot be verified. The CDR3 runs to 13 residues. Looked up from germline, CDR1 is SGHKS and CDR2 is YYEKEE (reference sequence). The CDR3 reads CASADSFTGELFF.